The sequence of this T cell receptor beta chain was determined in a study of blood T cell repertoires in COVID-19. Produced via immunoSEQ multiplex PCR; TCRdb's table is partial and in-frame only. The sample contains approximately 470,000 clones, around 90% of which appear only once. Each participant's cohort was designated according to participant-reported clinical history. CDR1 LGHDT and CDR2 YNNKEL come from the germline V gene (reference sequence). With V trimmed by 1 base and J by 4 bases, 9 bases remained unmatched. The CDR3 covers 16 residues. V gene TRBV3-1 (or the pseudogene TRBV3-2) combines with J gene TRBJ2-7; 8 positions agree with TRBD2. The sample was PBMCs or T cells enriched from blood (not recorded which). This TCR derives from a woman under 30 who had recovered from COVID-19. CDR3 DNA: TGTGCCAGCAGCCAAGGACCCGGACTAGCAGGTTACGAGCAGTACTTC. Translation gives CASSQGPGLAGYEQYF.